The present T cell receptor beta chain was sequenced within a study of blood T cell repertoires in COVID-19. In the study overall: Samples of COVID-19 (acute and convalescent) were obtained from the United States, Italy and Spain. PBMCs, B-cell-depleted T cells, or T cells provided the cDNA or gDNA that made up the material.

The germline CDR1 and CDR2 sequences are SGHDT and YYEEEE. The CDR3 length is 15 residues. Trimming cost V 4 bases and J 0 bases, with 11 bases left between them. Per the original data handling: Cell counts per sample came from amplifying reference gene primers. Using immunoSEQ multiplex PCR, the repertoire was profiled, and TCRdb retains in-frame clones only, with some absent. V, J and clone size derive from that table, while D and trimming were established from the DNA sequence. Of fewer than 200,000 clones listed, 89% are singletons. Input material: peripheral blood. The origin of this receptor is a man aged 18 to 35 who had recovered from COVID-19. The chain combines TRBV5-6 with TRBJ2-4, with a possible D match to TRBD1 (6 bases). CDR3 sequence reads: CASSATGSAKNIQYF. The CDR3 DNA is TGTGCCAGCAGCGCCACAGGGTCAGCCAAAAACATTCAGTACTTC.